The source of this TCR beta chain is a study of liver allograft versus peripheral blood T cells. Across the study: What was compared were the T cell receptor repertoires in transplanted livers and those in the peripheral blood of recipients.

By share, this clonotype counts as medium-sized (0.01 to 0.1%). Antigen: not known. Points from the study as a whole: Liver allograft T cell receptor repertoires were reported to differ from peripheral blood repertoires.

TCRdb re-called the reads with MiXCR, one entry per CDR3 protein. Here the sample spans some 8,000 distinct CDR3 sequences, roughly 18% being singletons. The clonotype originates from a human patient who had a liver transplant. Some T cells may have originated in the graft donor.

CDR3 sequence (DNA): TGTGCCAGCAGTTACTTGGCCACCGGGGAGCTGTTTTTT. This sequence encodes CASSYLATGELFF. V and J are TRBV6-6 and TRBJ2-2; D gene uncertain. With 1 base removed from V and 4 bases from J, the gap between germline ends came to 4 bases. Germline loops: CDR1 MNHNY, CDR2 SVGAGI (reference sequence). CDR3 length: 13 amino acids.